This entry is about one TCR beta chain. Its antigen is still unknown. Base qualities are not recorded, but no much larger clone differs from it by a single base. V is cut back by 9 bases and J by 5 bases, with 17 bases in the junction unmatched. The CDR3 covers 17 residues, taking in both the cysteine and the phenylalanine. Kept here is only the CDR3 DNA, which spans 51 bases and is read in frame from base 1. CDR1 and CDR2 are drawn from the germline V gene (reference sequence): LNHDA, SQIVND. The TCR beta CDR3 regions were amplified from RNA transcripts. The first round of RT-PCR for the TCR CDR3 was performed with the HTBI primer set and the Qiagen OneStep RT-PCR kit. Libraries were constructed in a second round of multiplex PCR, after which size selection and purification were performed. Sequencing of the libraries was done on an Illumina HiSeq2000 using paired-end 100 bp reads. The authors processed their data as follows. SOAPnuke was used to process the raw data, with reads discarded if the reads contained adapters or uncalled bases, had a mean Phred below 15, or lacked an exact constant-primer or identifier match. High-quality paired reads were merged using COPE v1.2.5, and each unique nucleotide sequence was defined as a clonotype. MiTCR v1.1 was used to align clonotypes to the IMGT TRBV, TRBD and TRBJ reference segments. Only V-J combinations with frequency above 0.0001, covering about 99% of repertoires, were analysed. A TCS score was defined as the ratio of F50 (clonal expansion) to E x V (chaos), with BLOSUM62-based TCRdist applied between CDR3 peptides within each V-J. Welch's t-statistics and random forest reduced around 550 V-J features to 10 to 15, which were used in a naive Bayes classifier (R e1071). TCRdb trimmed the raw reads at Q25, called clones with MiXCR and kept productive beta chains. All rows with the same CDR3 protein become a single entry with the most common DNA and genes. These V and J calls are TCRdb output, not the study's own analysis. Here the sample has roughly 700,000 distinct CDR3 sequences; roughly 17% occur a single time. The ten largest clonotypes hold roughly 15% of the sample.

Stable Graves' hyperthyroidism was defined as no progression to ophthalmopathy during 18 months of follow-up. Hyperthyroidism patients were newly diagnosed, with disease duration under 2 months, and aged 18 to 65 years. Patients with uncontrolled infections, other autoimmune diseases, pregnancy or lactation were excluded. Diagnoses relied on clinical symptoms, serum thyroxine and TRAb, thyroid ultrasound and orbital computed tomography. Ficoll-Paque density gradient centrifugation was used to isolate PBMCs from under 11 ml of fresh peripheral blood. Total RNA was extracted with Trizol reagent, and quality was checked on an Agilent 2100 Bioanalyzer. The sample originates from a study of T cells in Graves' hyperthyroidism and ophthalmopathy (dated by TCRdb to about 2019). About the study as a whole: Peripheral blood samples were taken at initial diagnosis, before any treatment was given. TCR V-J signatures able to tell the groups apart were searched for in a discovery cohort of more than 90 patients, of whom more than 40 had Graves' ophthalmopathy and under 65 had stable Graves' hyperthyroidism. Prospective prediction of ophthalmopathy was tested in an independent validation cohort consisting of under 20 hyperthyroidism patients and some 16 patients who later progressed to ophthalmopathy. The approximately 97 discovery patients were randomly divided into training and test sets at a 7:3 ratio. The study also compared thyroid tissue and blood T-cell repertoires from about six Graves' hyperthyroidism patients. Once sampling was done, hyperthyroidism patients were given methimazole at a starting dose of 30 mg daily, whereas ophthalmopathy patients were given high-dose intravenous methylprednisolone. The paper reports TCR Vbeta CDR3 sequencing of more than 120 peripheral blood samples: fewer than 50 ophthalmopathy, fewer than 85 hyperthyroidism and some 17 progressor patients.

Paper-wide results and their limitations: Blood samples also contained most of the expanded thyroid clonotypes (frequency above 0.001), which suggests that blood repertoires may reflect thyroid immune responses. A model built on a 13 V-J signature distinguished ophthalmopathy from stable hyperthyroidism, reaching about 88% sensitivity and about 81% specificity in cross-validation and 80%/75% in testing. No statistical method was used to fix the sample size in advance, and group allocation was not hidden from the investigators. In validation, progression to ophthalmopathy was predicted by the model with 65% to 71% sensitivity and around 76% specificity, a median of approximately 7.1 months before onset.

Source material: blood. This TCR was recovered from a man aged 45-65 years with Graves' hyperthyroidism. The chain is assembled from TRBV19 and TRBJ2-2; 8 bases in the middle match TRBD1. The CDR3 in this case is CASTTAAGTGETGELFF. Read as DNA, the sequence is TGTGCCAGCACGACGGCCGCGGGGACAGGAGAGACCGGGGAGCTGTTTTTT.